Listed below are T cell receptor beta chains from one sample, sequenced in a study of human T cells and chemical hapten exposure. Via MiXCR, TCRdb re-called the RACE reads, giving one row per CDR3 protein. The data contain roughly 130,000 distinct CDR3 sequences, roughly 9% of them singletons. The sequencing sample was made of whole blood. The receptor source for this set is a male donor in good health. Some clones in this sample may be carry-over from other donors' samples. Each CDR3 is given without its conserved first and last residue. The size of a clone is reported for some rows only, either as once, few or many, or as a class for expanded clones.

J gene: TRBJ2-3; clone size: many; V gene: TRBV14; CDR3 protein: ASSQEAQASGTQY
J gene: TRBJ1-6; clone size: -; V gene: TRBV27; CDR3 protein: ASRRGHGYNSPLH
J gene: TRBJ2-7; clone size: -; V gene: TRBV5-1; CDR3 protein: ASSWGGTYEQY
J gene: TRBJ2-1; clone size: few; V gene: TRBV3-1; CDR3 protein: ASSHDSGSSYNEQF
J gene: TRBJ2-4; clone size: many; V gene: TRBV7-9; CDR3 protein: ASSLVVSATPAKNIQY
J gene: TRBJ2-3; clone size: -; V gene: TRBV5-1; CDR3 protein: ASSLGQGTSGSPLADTQY
J gene: TRBJ2-5; clone size: few; V gene: TRBV7-9; CDR3 protein: ASSTGLAGEETQY
J gene: TRBJ1-1; clone size: -; V gene: TRBV10-3; CDR3 protein: AISELNTEAF
J gene: TRBJ2-5; clone size: -; V gene: TRBV7-2; CDR3 protein: ASSLVWHFQETQY
J gene: TRBJ1-2; clone size: few; V gene: TRBV4-2; CDR3 protein: ASSQVSGQPSNYGYT
J gene: TRBJ1-1; clone size: -; V gene: TRBV12-3/TRBV12-4; CDR3 protein: ASETGQGTEAF
J gene: TRBJ2-1; clone size: few; V gene: TRBV4-2; CDR3 protein: ASSQGPGLAPGIPFDNEQF
J gene: TRBJ2-7; clone size: many; V gene: TRBV12-3/TRBV12-4; CDR3 protein: ASSLMAAYEQY
J gene: TRBJ2-2; clone size: many; V gene: TRBV9; CDR3 protein: ASSVVVGTTGELF
J gene: TRBJ1-6; clone size: -; V gene: TRBV5-6; CDR3 protein: ASSQPGRSYNSPLH
J gene: TRBJ2-1; clone size: once; V gene: TRBV14; CDR3 protein: ASSQVGTSGSSAYNEQF
J gene: TRBJ2-5; clone size: few; V gene: TRBV18; CDR3 protein: ASSPTGLQETQY
J gene: TRBJ1-5; clone size: many; V gene: TRBV4-2; CDR3 protein: ASSQATGALNSNQPQH
J gene: TRBJ2-3; clone size: -; V gene: TRBV7-8; CDR3 protein: ASRLYSEGARTDTQY
J gene: TRBJ2-7; clone size: many; V gene: TRBV5-4; CDR3 protein: ASSLADRGHEQY
J gene: TRBJ1-6; clone size: -; V gene: TRBV5-1; CDR3 protein: ASSLSRTLNSPLH
J gene: TRBJ2-7; clone size: -; V gene: TRBV7-6; CDR3 protein: ASSHLVWDSSYEQY
J gene: TRBJ2-5; clone size: -; V gene: TRBV5-1; CDR3 protein: ASSYGQGEETQY
J gene: TRBJ2-5; clone size: many; V gene: TRBV5-1; CDR3 protein: ASTPVTSGSVGETQY
J gene: TRBJ1-1; clone size: few; V gene: TRBV15; CDR3 protein: ATVAITSGLRAAF
J gene: TRBJ2-1; clone size: many; V gene: TRBV29-1; CDR3 protein: SVARRNEQF
J gene: TRBJ1-1; clone size: few; V gene: TRBV5-1; CDR3 protein: ASSLLLGTEAF
J gene: TRBJ2-7; clone size: many; V gene: TRBV20-1; CDR3 protein: SATRDRTPHEQY